This T cell receptor beta chain stems from a study of OX40 agonist ivuxolimab in advanced cancers. Study-level background: Dosing consisted of intravenous ivuxolimab at 0.01 to 10 mg/kg every 2 weeks. Males comprised 75% to 90% of the group, whose mean age was roughly 60 years (range roughly 20 to 90). Study-wide results and caveats: CD4+ and CD8+ blood T cells expanded clonally by week 6 at 0.1 to 3.0 mg/kg.

Data came from immunoSEQ multiplex PCR; TCRdb stores just in-frame clones and leaves some out. Of about 58,000 clones in the sample, just over 85% were seen once. The CDR3 spans 17 residues. Germline V gives CDR1 KGHSH, CDR2 LQKENI. V shed 5 bases, J shed 3 bases, and the junction held 16 bases outside the gene matches. Concerning this clone itself: Its antigen is still unknown.

This specimen consisted of CD4+ or CD8+ T cells sorted from blood, obtained in a trial of the OX40 agonist ivuxolimab. The TCR originated in an adult with an advanced solid tumor such as melanoma, head and neck, liver or kidney cancer. The rearrangement uses TRBV18 and TRBJ2-7, with 7 positions matching TRBD1. The CDR3 protein is CASSLHTPGQWSYEQYF. CDR3 DNA: TGTGCCAGCTCATTACATACGCCGGGACAGTGGAGCTACGAGCAGTACTTC.